This TCR beta chain was obtained from a study of T cell repertoires in cytomegalovirus infection (dated by TCRdb to about 2019). Study-wide context: Alongside well-studied HLA-B-restricted epitopes, the peptide stimulations were aimed at recently identified HLA-C-restricted CMV epitopes, whose presentation resists viral immunomodulation. Donor HLA type was relevant to the analysis, because carriage of CMV infection together with the matching HLA type was indicated by public TCR beta signatures. The investigation overall reported the following: In the ex vivo response, HLA-C-restricted CMV-specific TCR beta clonotypes were dominant, and in two of eight donors the single most frequent clonotype came from this HLA-C-restricted group. Carriers of CMV infection plus the relevant HLA type were discriminated by the cumulative frequency of public TCR beta family members in the study cohort and in an independent approximately 360-donor cohort.

Instrument used: Illumina HiSeq 1500. TCRdb cleaned the public reads at Q25 with fastp, built clones with MiXCR and kept in-frame beta chains. Under each unique CDR3 protein, matching rows form one entry showing the most common genes and DNA. The sample contains approximately 110,000 distinct CDR3 sequences, 30% of them found a single time. Around two fifths of the sample is taken by the ten largest. Remarks on this clonotype: There is no known antigen for this receptor. No per-base quality is available; no much larger clone lies one base away.

This sample's treatment or condition label indicates: in vitro stimulation with specific CMV peptide epitopes to enrich CMV-specific T cells. CDR1 and CDR2 were assigned from the germline V gene (reference sequence) as LNHNV and YYDKDF. Spanning cysteine to phenylalanine, the CDR3 consists of 12 amino acids. Solely the CDR3 DNA is kept, with 36 bases framed from the first base. The V end loses 5 bases and the J end loses 3 bases, and a stretch of 8 bases separates them. Here the chain combines TRBV15 and TRBJ2-7; TRBD1 might be the D gene, on 5 matching bases. The source was CD8+ T cells from cultured PBMCs, collected from culture after CMV antigen stimulation. The TCR comes from a human donor in good health (CMV status not recorded). Some clones in this sample may be carry-over from other donors' samples. The CDR3 in this case is CATSGQNYEQYF. Read as DNA, the sequence is TGTGCCACCAGCGGACAAAACTACGAGCAGTACTTC.